This T cell receptor beta chain was captured in a study of neurological immune-mediated disorders. As for this clonotype: No antigen is known for it.

Trimming took off 6 bases at V and 3 bases at J, with 11 bases between the two ends. The CDR3 has 14 residues. Germline CDR1 is MNHEY and CDR2 is SMNVEV (reference sequence). Study findings and constraints: The greatest degree of TCR clonal expansion was observed in HTLV-1-associated myelopathy, with the lowest in multiple sclerosis, below that of healthy controls.

The time point was: technical triplicate 1. For sorted libraries, the input was around 1 million CD4+ or CD8+ T cells. The making of cDNA relied on 5'RACE with 10-nucleotide random UMIs. The authors obtained over 200 million TCR-beta sequences from 15-18 subjects per sequencing run. Each CDR3 protein is one row after TCRdb ran MiXCR on the 5' RACE reads. The sample contains tens of thousands of distinct CDR3 sequences, approximately 13% of which appear only once. This clonotype was obtained from a female donor with HTLV-1-associated myelopathy (HAM/TSP). This chain uses TRBV27 with TRBJ2-2, with D uncertain. Material for sequencing was CD4+ T cells from blood. The CDR3 sequence: CASSHKWDTGELFF. The CDR3 coding sequence is TGTGCCAGCAGCCATAAGTGGGACACCGGGGAGCTGTTTTTT.